Included here is one T cell receptor beta chain sequence, with context. The antigen remains undetermined. This sample is drawn from a study of beta chain features in type 1 diabetes. The study's findings and limits: A definitive answer on HLA type influencing TCRB rearrangement was not reached here. In every one of the four CD4+ subsets, TCRB CDR3s were moderately but significantly shorter in Type 1 diabetes patients.

CD4+ cells of the naive, central memory, regulatory and stem cell-like memory types were sorted via CD45RO/CCR7/CD25/CD127/CD95/CD27. The junction had 1 base not matched to a gene; V was cut back by 2 bases and J by 4 bases. The CDR3 runs 13 residues. Per germline, CDR1 MDHEN and CDR2 SYDVKM. The entirety of the isolated RNA underwent reverse transcription, so expressed TCRB transcripts were sequenced. The repertoire was sequenced with immunoSEQ multiplex PCR; TCRdb's copy has only in-frame clones and lacks some. In the table there are some 640,000 clones, more than 12% of which are singletons. Sequencing was done on a sample of naive CD4+ T cells from blood. The receptor was derived from a young man with type 1 diabetes. The V and J genes are TRBV28 and TRBJ1-2; 7 bases match TRBD1. The CDR3 reads CASSLGQVYGYTF. Here the CDR3 DNA reads TGTGCCAGCAGTTTAGGACAGGTCTATGGCTACACCTTC.